In this sample, the clone carrying this T cell receptor beta chain turned up once. Original methodology: The authors estimated nucleated cell counts from reference gene primer amplification. Sequenced by immunoSEQ multiplex PCR; TCRdb stores in-frame clones only, minus some. V, J and clone size were drawn from that table, and D and trimming were deduced from the DNA. The sample consists of 150,000 to 200,000 clones, about 90% of them appearing once. The sample is drawn from a study of blood T cell repertoires in COVID-19. The overall study: From T cells, B-cell-depleted T cells, or PBMCs came the material, which was cDNA or gDNA.

In germline, CDR1 is MNHEY, CDR2 SVGAGI. V was trimmed by 5 bases and J by 5 bases, leaving 15 bases between them. The CDR3 extends over 14 amino acids. The chain carries TRBV6-5 and TRBJ1-2, with D possibly matching TRBD1 (6 bases). The clonotype originates from a man in his sixties with acute or convalescent COVID-19. Sample: peripheral blood. The CDR3 region is CASSQTGIFYGYTF. In DNA, the CDR3 is TGTGCCAGCAGTCAGACAGGAATCTTTTATGGCTACACCTTC.